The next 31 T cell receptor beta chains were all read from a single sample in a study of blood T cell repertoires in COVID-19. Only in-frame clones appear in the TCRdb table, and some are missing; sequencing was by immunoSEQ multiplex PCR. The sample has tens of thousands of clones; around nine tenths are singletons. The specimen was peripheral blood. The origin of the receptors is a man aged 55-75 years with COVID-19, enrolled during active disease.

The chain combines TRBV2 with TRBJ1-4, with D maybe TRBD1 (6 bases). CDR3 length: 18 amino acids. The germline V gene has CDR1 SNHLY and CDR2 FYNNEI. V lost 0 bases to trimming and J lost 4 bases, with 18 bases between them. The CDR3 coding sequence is TGTGCCAGCAGTGAAGCAGGAGGGGGGGCGCGGAATAATGAAAAACTGTTTTTT. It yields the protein CASSEAGGGARNNEKLFF.

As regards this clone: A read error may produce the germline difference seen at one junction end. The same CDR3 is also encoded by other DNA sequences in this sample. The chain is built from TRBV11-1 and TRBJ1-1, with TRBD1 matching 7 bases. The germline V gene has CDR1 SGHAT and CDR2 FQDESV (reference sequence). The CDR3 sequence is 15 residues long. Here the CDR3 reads CASSLETGTLTEAFF. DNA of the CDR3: TGTGCCAGCAGCTTAGAGACAGGGACCCTCACTGAAGCCTTCTTT. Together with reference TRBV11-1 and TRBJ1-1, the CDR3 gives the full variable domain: EAEVAQSPRYKITEKSQAVAFWCDPISGHATLYWYRQILGQGPELLVQFQDESVVDDSQLPKDRFSAERLKGVDSTLKIQPAELGDSAMYLCASSLETGTLTEAFFGQGTRLTVV.

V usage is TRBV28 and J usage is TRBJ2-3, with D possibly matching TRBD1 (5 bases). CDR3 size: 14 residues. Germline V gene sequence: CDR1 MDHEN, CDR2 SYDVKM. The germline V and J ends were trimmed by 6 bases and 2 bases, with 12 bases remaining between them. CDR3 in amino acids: CASRGVPLTDTQYF. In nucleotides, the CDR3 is TGTGCCAGCAGAGGGGTGCCCCTCACAGATACGCAGTATTTT.

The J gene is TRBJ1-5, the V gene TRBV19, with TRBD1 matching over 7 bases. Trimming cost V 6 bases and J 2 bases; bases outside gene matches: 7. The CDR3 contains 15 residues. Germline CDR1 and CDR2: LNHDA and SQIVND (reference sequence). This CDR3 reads CASRVTGAGNQPQHF. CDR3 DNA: TGTGCCAGTAGGGTTACAGGGGCCGGCAATCAGCCCCAGCATTTT.

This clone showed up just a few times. CDR3 nucleotide sequence: TGTGCCAGCAGCTTGTGGTGGCAGGGGAAGGGGAGGGACACTGAAGCTTTCTTT. Its translation: CASSLWWQGKGRDTEAFF. The chain joins TRBV5-4 to TRBJ1-1; possible D gene TRBD1, 6 bases. Trimming removed 1 base at V and 3 bases at J, with 22 bases between. This CDR3 comprises 18 residues. Looked up from germline, CDR1 is SGHNT and CDR2 is YYREEE (reference sequence).

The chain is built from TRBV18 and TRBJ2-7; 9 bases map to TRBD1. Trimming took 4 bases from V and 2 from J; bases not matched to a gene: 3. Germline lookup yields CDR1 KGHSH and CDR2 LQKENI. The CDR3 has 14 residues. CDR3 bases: TGTGCCAGCTCACTGGGACAGGGTGCCTACGAGCAGTACTTC. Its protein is CASSLGQGAYEQYF.

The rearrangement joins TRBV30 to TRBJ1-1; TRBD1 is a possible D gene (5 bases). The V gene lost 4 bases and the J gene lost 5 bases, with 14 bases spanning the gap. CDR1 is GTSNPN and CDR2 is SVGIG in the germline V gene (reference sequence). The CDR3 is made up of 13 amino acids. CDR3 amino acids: CAWTGDRATEAFF. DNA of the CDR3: TGTGCCTGGACGGGGGATCGGGCAACTGAAGCTTTCTTT. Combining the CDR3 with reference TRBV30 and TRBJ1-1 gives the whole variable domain SQTIHQWPATLVQPVGSPLSLECTVEGTSNPNLYWYRQAAGRGLQLLFYSVGIGQISSEVPQNLSASRPQDRQFILSSKKLLLSDSGFYLCAWTGDRATEAFFGQGTRLTVV.

The CDR3, as DNA: TGCGCCAGCAGCTTGACACCCCCTTCGCTTAATGAGCAGTTCTTC. Amino acid sequence: CASSLTPPSLNEQFF. The chain joins TRBV5-1 to TRBJ2-1, with D uncertain. The CDR3 loop spans 15 amino acids. Germline values: CDR1 SGHRS, CDR2 YFSETQ. V was cut by 1 base and J by 7 bases, with 15 bases left in between.

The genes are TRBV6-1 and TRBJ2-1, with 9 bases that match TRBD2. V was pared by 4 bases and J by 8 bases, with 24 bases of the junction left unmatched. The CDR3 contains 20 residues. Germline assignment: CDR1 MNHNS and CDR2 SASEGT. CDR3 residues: CASSAHSGTVASGASDEQFF. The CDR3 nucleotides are TGTGCCAGCAGTGCCCATTCCGGGACGGTTGCTAGCGGGGCCTCCGATGAGCAGTTCTTC.

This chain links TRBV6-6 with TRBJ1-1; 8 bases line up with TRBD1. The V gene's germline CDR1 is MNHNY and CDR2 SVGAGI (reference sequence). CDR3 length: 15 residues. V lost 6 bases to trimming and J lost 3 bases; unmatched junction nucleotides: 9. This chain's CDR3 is CASSTGGSSYTEAFF. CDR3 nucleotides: TGTGCCAGCAGCACAGGGGGGAGCAGCTACACTGAAGCTTTCTTT.

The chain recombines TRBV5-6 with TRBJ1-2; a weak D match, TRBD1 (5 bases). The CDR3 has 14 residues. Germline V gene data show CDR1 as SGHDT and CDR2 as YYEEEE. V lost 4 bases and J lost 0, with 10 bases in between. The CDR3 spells CASSLWGANYGYTF. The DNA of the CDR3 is TGTGCCAGCAGCCTCTGGGGGGCTAACTATGGCTACACCTTC.

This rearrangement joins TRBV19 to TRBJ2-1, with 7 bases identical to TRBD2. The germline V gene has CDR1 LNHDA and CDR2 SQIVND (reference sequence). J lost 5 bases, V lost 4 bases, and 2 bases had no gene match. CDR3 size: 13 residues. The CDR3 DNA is TGTGCCAGTAGTAGAAGCGGGAACAATGAGCAGTTCTTC. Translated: CASSRSGNNEQFF.

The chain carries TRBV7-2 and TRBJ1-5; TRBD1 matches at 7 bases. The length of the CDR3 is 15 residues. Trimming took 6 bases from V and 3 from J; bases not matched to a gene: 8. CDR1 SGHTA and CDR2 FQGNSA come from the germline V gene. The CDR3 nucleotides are TGTGCCAGCAGTTTCACCGGGACAGTCAATCAGCCCCAGCATTTT. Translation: CASSFTGTVNQPQHF.

CDR3 bases: TGCGCCAGCAGCGAGCGACAGGGAAACGAGCAGTACTTC. This codes for CASSERQGNEQYF. The chain joins TRBV5-1 to TRBJ2-7; 7 nucleotides match TRBD1. J was trimmed by 5 bases and V by 4 bases; bases with no gene match: 6. The CDR3 extends over 13 amino acids. The V gene's germline CDR1 is SGHRS and CDR2 YFSETQ.

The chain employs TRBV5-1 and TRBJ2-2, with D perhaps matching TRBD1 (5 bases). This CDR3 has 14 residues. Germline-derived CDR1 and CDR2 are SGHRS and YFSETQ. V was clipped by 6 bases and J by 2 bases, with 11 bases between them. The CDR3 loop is CASTDQGNTGELFF. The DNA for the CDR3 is TGCGCCAGCACCGATCAGGGTAACACCGGGGAGCTGTTTTTT.

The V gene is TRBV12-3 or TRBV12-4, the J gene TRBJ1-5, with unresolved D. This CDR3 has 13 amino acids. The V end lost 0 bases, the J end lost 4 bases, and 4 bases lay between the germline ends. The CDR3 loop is CASSLAQNQPQHF. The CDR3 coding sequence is TGTGCCAGCAGTTTAGCCCAGAATCAGCCCCAGCATTTT.

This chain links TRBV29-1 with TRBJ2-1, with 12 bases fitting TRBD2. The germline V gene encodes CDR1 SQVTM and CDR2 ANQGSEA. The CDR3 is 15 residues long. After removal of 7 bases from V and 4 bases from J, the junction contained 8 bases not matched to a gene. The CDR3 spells CSGELAGGPYNEQFF. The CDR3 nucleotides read TGCAGCGGCGAACTAGCGGGAGGACCATACAATGAGCAGTTCTTC.

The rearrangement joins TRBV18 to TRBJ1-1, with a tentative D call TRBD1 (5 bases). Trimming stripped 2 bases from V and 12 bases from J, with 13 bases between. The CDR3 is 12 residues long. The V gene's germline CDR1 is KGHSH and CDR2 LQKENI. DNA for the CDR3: TGTGCCAGCTCACCAGGGGGGAGCGCAACTTTCTTT. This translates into CASSPGGSATFF.

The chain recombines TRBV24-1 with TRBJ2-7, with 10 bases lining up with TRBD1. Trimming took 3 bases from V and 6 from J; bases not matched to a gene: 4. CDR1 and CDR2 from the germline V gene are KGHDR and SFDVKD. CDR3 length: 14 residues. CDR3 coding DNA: TGTGCCACCAGTGATCCTCGGACAGGGGGCGAGCAGTACTTC. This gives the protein CATSDPRTGGEQYF.

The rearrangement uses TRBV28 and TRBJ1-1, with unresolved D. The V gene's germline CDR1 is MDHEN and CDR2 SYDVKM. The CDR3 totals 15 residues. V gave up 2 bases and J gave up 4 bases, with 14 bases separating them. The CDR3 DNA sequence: TGTGCCAGCAGTTTAGGAGGTCGGCCTCGCACTGAAGCTTTCTTT. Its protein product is CASSLGGRPRTEAFF.

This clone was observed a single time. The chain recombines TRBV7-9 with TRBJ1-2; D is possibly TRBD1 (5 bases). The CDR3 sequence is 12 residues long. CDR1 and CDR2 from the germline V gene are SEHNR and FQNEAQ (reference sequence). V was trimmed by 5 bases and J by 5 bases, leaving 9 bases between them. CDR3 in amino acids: CASSKEGYGYTF. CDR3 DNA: TGTGCCAGCAGCAAAGAGGGGTATGGCTACACCTTC.

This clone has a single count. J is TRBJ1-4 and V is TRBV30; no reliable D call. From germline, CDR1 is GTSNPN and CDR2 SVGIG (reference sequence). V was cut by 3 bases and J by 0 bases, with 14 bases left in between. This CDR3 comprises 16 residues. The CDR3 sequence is CAWRQGRDTTNEKLFF. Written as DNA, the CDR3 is TGTGCCTGGAGGCAAGGGAGGGATACAACTAATGAAAAACTGTTTTTT.

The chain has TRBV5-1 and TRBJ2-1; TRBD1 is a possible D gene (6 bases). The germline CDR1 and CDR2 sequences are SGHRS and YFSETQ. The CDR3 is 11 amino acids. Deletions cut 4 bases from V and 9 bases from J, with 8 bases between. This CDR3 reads CASSQDSEQFF. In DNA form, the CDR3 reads TGCGCCAGCAGCCAGGACAGTGAGCAGTTCTTC.

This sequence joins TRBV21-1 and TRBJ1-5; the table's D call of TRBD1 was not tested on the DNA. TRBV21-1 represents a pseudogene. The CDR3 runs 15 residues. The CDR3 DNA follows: TGTGCCACCCCTAGGGGGGACAGCATTAATCAGCCCCAGCATTTT. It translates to CATPRGDSINQPQHF.

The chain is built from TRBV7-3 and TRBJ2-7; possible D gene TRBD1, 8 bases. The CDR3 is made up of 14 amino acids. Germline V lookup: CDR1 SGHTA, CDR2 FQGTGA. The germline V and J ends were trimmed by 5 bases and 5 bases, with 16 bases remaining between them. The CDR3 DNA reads TGTGCCAGCAGCACAGGGGGGGGCGGAGACGAGCAGTACTTC. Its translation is CASSTGGGGDEQYF. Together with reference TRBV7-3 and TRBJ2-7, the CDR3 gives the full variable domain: GAGVSQTPSNKVTEKGKYVELRCDPISGHTALYWYRQSLGQGPEFLIYFQGTGAADDSGLPNDRFFAVRPEGSVSTLKIQRTERGDSAVYLCASSTGGGGDEQYFGPGTRLTVT.

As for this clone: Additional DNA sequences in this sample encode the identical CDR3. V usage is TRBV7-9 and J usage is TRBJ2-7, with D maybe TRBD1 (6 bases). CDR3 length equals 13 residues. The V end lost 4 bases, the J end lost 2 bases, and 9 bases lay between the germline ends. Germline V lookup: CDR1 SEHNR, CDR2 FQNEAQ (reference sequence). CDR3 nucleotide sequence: TGTGCCAGCAGCTCCAGGGGCCCCTACGAGCAGTACTTC. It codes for CASSSRGPYEQYF.

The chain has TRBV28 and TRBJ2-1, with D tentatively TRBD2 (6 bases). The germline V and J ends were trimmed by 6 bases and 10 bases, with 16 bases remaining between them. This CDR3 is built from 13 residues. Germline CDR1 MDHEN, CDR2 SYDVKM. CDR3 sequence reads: CASRPGLPREQFF. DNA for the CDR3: TGTGCCAGCAGGCCGGGACTTCCCCGGGAGCAGTTCTTC.

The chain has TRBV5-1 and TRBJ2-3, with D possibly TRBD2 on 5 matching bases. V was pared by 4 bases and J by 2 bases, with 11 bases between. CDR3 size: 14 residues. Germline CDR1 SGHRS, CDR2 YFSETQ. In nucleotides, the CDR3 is TGCGCCAGCAGCCTTAGCGACTCCACAGATACGCAGTATTTT. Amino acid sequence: CASSLSDSTDTQYF.

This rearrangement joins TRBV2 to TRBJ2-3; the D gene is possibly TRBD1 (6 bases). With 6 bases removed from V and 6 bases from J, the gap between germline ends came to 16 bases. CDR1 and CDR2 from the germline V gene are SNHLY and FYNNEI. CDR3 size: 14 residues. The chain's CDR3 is CASSRDTHSDTQYF. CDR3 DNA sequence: TGTGCCAGCAGCCGGGACACACATTCGGATACGCAGTATTTT. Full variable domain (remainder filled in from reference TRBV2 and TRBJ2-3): EPEVTQTPSHQVTQMGQEVILRCVPISNHLYFYWYRQILGQKVEFLVSFYNNEISEKSEIFDDQFSVERPDGSNFTLKIRSTKLEDSAMYFCASSRDTHSDTQYFGPGTRLTVL.

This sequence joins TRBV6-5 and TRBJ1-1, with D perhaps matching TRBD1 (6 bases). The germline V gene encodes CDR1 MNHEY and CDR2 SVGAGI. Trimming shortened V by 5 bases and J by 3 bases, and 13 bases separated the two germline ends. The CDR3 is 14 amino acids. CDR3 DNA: TGTGCCAGCAGTCTACAAGGGGGGGACACTGAAGCTTTCTTT. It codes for CASSLQGGDTEAFF.

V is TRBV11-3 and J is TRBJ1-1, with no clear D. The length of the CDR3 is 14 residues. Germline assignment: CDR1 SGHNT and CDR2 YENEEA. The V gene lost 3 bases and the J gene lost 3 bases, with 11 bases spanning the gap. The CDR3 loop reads CASSFAGADTEAFF. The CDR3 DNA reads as TGTGCCAGCAGCTTTGCGGGTGCTGACACTGAAGCTTTCTTT.